This TCR beta chain appears in the sequencing data of a study of radiation and T cells in renal cell carcinoma. Here immunoSEQ multiplex PCR was the method, and the copy in TCRdb shows in-frame clones only, minus some. Of 100,000 to 150,000 clones in the sample, about four fifths are singletons; the top ten hold approximately 3%. Specified time point: baseline pretreatment blood. Treatment described: 15 Gy SBRT to primary tumor, nephrectomy 4 weeks later. Per the germline V gene, CDR1 is MNHNS and CDR2 is SASEGT. The CDR3 spans 15 residues. V was trimmed by 4 bases and J by 1 base, leaving 12 bases between them.

The chain joins TRBV6-1 to TRBJ2-3; D is perhaps TRBD1 or TRBD2 (5 bases each). Sample: blood, taken from a patient whose treatment included radiotherapy and nephrectomy. The source of this sequence is a woman aged 60-75 years with renal cell carcinoma. DNA of the CDR3: TGTGCCAGCAGTGGAGGGGTGCGAGGCACAGATACGCAGTATTTT. Translated, it gives CASSGGVRGTDTQYF.